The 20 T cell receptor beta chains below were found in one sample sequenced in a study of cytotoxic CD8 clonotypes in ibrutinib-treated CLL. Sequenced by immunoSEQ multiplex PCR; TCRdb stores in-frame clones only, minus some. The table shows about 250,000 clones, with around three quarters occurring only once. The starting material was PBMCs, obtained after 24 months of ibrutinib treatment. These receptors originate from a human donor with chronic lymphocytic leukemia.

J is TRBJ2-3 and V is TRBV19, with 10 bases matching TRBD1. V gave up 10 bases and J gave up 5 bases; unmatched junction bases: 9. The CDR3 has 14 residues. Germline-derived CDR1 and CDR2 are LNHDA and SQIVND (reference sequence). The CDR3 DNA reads TGTGCCACCTCCGTGACAGGGGGCGAAGATACGCAGTATTTT. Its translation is CATSVTGGEDTQYF.

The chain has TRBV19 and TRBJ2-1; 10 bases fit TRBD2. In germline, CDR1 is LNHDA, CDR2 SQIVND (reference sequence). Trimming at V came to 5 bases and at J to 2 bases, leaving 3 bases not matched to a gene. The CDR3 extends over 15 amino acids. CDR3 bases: TGTGCCAGTAGTGGACTAGCGGATCCCTACAATGAGCAGTTCTTC. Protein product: CASSGLADPYNEQFF.

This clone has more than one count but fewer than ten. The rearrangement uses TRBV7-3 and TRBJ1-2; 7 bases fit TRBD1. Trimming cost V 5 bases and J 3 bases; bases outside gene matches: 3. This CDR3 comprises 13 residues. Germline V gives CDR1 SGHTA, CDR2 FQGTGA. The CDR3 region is CASSRTGDYGYTF. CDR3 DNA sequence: TGTGCCAGCAGCCGTACAGGGGACTATGGCTACACCTTC.

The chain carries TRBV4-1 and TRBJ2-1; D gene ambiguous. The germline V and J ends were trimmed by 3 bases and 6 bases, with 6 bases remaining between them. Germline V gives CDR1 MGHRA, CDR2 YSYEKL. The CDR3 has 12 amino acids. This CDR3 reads CASSHSLNEQFF. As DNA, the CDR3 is TGCGCCAGCAGCCATTCCCTCAATGAGCAGTTCTTC.

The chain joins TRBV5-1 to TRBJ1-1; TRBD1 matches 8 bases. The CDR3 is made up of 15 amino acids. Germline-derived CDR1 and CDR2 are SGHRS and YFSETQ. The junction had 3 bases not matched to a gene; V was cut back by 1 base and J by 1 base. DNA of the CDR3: TGCGCCAGCAGCTTGACAGGGGGATCGAACACTGAAGCTTTCTTT. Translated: CASSLTGGSNTEAFF.

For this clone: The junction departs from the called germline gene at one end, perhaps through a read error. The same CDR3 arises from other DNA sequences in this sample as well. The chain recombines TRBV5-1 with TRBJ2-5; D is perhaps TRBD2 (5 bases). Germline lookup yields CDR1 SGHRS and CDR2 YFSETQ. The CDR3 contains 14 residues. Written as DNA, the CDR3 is TGCGCCAGCAGCTTGGGTGGAGGTCAAGAGACACAGTACTTC. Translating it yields CASSLGGGQETQYF.

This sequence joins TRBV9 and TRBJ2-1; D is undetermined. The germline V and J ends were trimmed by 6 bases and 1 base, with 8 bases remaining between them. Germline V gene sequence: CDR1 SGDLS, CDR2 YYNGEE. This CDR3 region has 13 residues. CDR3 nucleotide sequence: TGTGCCAGCACTTCTCCTTCCTACAATGAGCAGTTCTTC. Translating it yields CASTSPSYNEQFF.

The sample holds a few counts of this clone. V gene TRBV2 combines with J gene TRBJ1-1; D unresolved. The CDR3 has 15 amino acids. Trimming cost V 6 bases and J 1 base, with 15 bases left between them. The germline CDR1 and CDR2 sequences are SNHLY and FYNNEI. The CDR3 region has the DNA TGTGCCAGCAGCCGTAGAGGGTTATGGAACACTGAAGCTTTCTTT. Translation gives CASSRRGLWNTEAFF.

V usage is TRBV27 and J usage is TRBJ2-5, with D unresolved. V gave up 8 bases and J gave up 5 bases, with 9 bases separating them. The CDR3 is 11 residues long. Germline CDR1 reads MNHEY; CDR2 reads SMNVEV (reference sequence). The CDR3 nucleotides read TGTGCCAGCTTCCTCTGGGAGACCCAGTACTTC. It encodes CASFLWETQYF.

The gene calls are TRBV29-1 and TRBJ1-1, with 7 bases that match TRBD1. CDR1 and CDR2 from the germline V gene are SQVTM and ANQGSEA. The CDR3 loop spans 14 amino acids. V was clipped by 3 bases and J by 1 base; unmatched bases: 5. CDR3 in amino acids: CSVDVGGANTEAFF. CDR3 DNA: TGCAGCGTTGATGTAGGGGGCGCGAACACTGAAGCTTTCTTT. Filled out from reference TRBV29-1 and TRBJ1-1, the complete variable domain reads SAVISQKPSRDICQRGTSLTIQCQVDSQVTMMFWYRQQPGQSLTLIATANQGSEATYESGFVIDKFPISRPNLTFSTLTVSNMSPEDSSIYLCSVDVGGANTEAFFGQGTRLTVV.

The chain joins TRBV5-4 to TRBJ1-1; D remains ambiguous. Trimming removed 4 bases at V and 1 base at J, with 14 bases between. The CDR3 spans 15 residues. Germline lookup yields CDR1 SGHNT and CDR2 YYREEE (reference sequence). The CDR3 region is CASSTPEGWNTEAFF. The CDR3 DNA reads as TGTGCCAGCAGCACACCGGAGGGATGGAACACTGAAGCTTTCTTT.

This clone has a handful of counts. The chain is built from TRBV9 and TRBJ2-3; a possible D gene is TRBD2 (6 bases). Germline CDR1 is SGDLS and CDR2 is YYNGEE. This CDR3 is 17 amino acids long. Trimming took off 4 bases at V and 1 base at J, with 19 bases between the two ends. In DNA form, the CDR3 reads TGTGCCAGCAGCCCTAAAATGGGACTCCCTGGCACAGATACGCAGTATTTT. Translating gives CASSPKMGLPGTDTQYF.

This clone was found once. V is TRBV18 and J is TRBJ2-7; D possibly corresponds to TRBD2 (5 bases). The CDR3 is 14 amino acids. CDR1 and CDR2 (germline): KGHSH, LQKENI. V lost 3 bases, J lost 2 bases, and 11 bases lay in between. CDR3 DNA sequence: TGTGCCAGCTCACCGAGCGGCCTCGCCTACGAGCAGTACTTC. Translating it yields CASSPSGLAYEQYF. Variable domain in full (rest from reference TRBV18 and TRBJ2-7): NAGVMQNPRHLVRRRGQEARLRCSPMKGHSHVYWYRQLPEEGLKFMVYLQKENIIDESGMPKERFSAEFPKEGPSILRIQQVVRGDSAAYFCASSPSGLAYEQYFGPGTRLTVT.

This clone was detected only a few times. The CDR3 DNA sequence: TGTGCCAGCTCAATGGACAGGCGTGAAGCTTTCTTT. It codes for CASSMDRREAFF. The chain has TRBV18 and TRBJ1-1, with 7 nucleotides matching TRBD1. J was trimmed by 7 bases and V by 5 bases; bases with no gene match: 4. From germline, CDR1 is KGHSH and CDR2 LQKENI. The CDR3 spans 12 residues.

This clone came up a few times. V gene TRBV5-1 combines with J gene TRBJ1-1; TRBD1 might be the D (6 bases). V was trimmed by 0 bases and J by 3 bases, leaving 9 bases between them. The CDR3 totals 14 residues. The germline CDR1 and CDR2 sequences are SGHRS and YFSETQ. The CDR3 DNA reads TGCGCCAGCAGCTTGGGGGGGCTTGACACTGAAGCTTTCTTT. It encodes CASSLGGLDTEAFF.

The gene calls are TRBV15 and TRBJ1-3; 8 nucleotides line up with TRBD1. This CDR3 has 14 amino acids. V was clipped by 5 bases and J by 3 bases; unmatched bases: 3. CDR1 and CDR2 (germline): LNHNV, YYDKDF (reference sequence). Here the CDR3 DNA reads TGTGCCACCAGCCGACAGGGGTTTGGAAACACCATATATTTT. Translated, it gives CATSRQGFGNTIYF. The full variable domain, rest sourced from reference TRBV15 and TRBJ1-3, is DAMVIQNPRYQVTQFGKPVTLSCSQTLNHNVMYWYQQKSSQAPKLLFHYYDKDFNNEADTPDNFQSRRPNTSFCFLDIRSPGLGDTAMYLCATSRQGFGNTIYFGEGSWLTVV.

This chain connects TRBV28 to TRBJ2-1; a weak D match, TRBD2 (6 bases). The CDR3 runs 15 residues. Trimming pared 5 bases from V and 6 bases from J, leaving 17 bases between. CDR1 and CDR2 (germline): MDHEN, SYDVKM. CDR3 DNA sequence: TGTGCCAGCAGTCGCGACGGAAAGCGGGTCAATGAGCAGTTCTTC. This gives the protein CASSRDGKRVNEQFF.

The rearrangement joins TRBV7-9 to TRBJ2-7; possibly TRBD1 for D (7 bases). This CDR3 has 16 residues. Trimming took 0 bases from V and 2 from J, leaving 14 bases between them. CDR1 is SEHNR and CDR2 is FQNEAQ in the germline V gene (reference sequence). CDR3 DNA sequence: TGTGCCAGCAGCTTAGCGGGGGGACAGCCGACCTACGAGCAGTACTTC. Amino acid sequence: CASSLAGGQPTYEQYF.

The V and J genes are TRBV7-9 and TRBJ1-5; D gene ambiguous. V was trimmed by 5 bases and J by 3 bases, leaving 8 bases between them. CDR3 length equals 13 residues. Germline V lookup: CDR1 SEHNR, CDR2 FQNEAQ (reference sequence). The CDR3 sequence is CASSESDNQPQHF. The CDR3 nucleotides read TGTGCCAGCAGCGAAAGCGACAATCAGCCCCAGCATTTT.

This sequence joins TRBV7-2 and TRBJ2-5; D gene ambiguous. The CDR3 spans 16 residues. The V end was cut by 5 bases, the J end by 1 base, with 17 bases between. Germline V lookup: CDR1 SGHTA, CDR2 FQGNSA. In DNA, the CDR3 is TGTGCCAGCAGCCCCGCGGTCCTAAGGGCCCAAGAGACCCAGTACTTC. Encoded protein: CASSPAVLRAQETQYF.